A single sample gave rise to the 26 T cell receptor beta chains below, sequenced in a study of blood T cell repertoires in COVID-19. Using immunoSEQ multiplex PCR, the repertoire was profiled, and TCRdb retains in-frame clones only, with some absent. The profile covers more than 300,000 clones, with about 83% appearing a single time and about 1.7% taken by the ten largest. Source material: peripheral blood. These receptor sequences come from a woman aged 45-65 years with acute or convalescent COVID-19.

This chain joins TRBV3-1 (or the pseudogene TRBV3-2) and TRBJ1-2, with 12 positions matching TRBD1. Germline-derived CDR1 and CDR2 are LGHDT and YNNKEL (reference sequence). The CDR3 is 14 amino acids. Trimming removed 8 bases from V and 3 bases from J; junction bases left unmatched: 4. For the CDR3, the DNA is TGTGCCAGCCGGGGGACAGGGGGCGACTATGGCTACACCTTC. As protein: CASRGTGGDYGYTF.

The chain links TRBV11-1 to TRBJ1-1; TRBD1 agrees at 7 bases. The CDR3 is made up of 13 amino acids. Germline CDR1 and CDR2: SGHAT and FQDESV (reference sequence). V lost 4 bases and J lost 12; bases outside the gene matches: 11. CDR3 amino acids: CASSYNGQAVPFF. For the CDR3, the DNA is TGTGCCAGCAGCTACAACGGACAGGCGGTTCCTTTCTTT.

The table lists this clone with a few counts. The gene calls are TRBV6-5 and TRBJ2-7; 12 nucleotides line up with TRBD1. The ends lost 4 bases at V and 5 bases at J; junction bases unmatched: 6. The CDR3 contains 15 residues. Germline values: CDR1 MNHEY, CDR2 SVGAGI. In DNA, the CDR3 is TGTGCCAGCAGTTCTCCGGGACAGGGGGCCCACGAGCAGTACTTC. As protein: CASSSPGQGAHEQYF.

This clone has a handful of counts. This rearrangement joins TRBV5-1 to TRBJ1-3, with D perhaps matching TRBD1 (6 bases). The CDR3 contains 15 residues. The V and J ends lost 0 bases and 0 bases respectively, with 7 bases between them. CDR1 and CDR2 (germline): SGHRS, YFSETQ. CDR3 sequence (DNA): TGCGCCAGCAGCTTGGGGGACACCTCTGGAAACACCATATATTTT. Translating it yields CASSLGDTSGNTIYF. Together with reference TRBV5-1 and TRBJ1-3, the CDR3 gives the full variable domain: KAGVTQTPRYLIKTRGQQVTLSCSPISGHRSVSWYQQTPGQGLQFLFEYFSETQRNKGNFPGRFSGRQFSNSRSEMNVSTLELGDSALYLCASSLGDTSGNTIYFGEGSWLTVV.

As to this clone: The same CDR3 also results from other DNA sequences found in this sample. The chain joins TRBV9 to TRBJ1-2, with D possibly TRBD1 on 6 matching bases. Germline V gene data show CDR1 as SGDLS and CDR2 as YYNGEE. There are 14 residues in the CDR3. V lost 0 bases and J lost 2, with 8 bases in between. CDR3 in DNA: TGTGCCAGCAGCGTAGGTCAGGGGAACTATGGCTACACCTTC. Protein product: CASSVGQGNYGYTF. Full variable domain (missing parts from reference TRBV9 and TRBJ1-2): DSGVTQTPKHLITATGQRVTLRCSPRSGDLSVYWYQQSLDQGLQFLIQYYNGEERAKGNILERFSAQQFPDLHSELNLSSLELGDSALYFCASSVGQGNYGYTFGSGTRLTVV.

The chain is built from TRBV18 and TRBJ2-5; 12 nucleotides match TRBD1. Germline values: CDR1 KGHSH, CDR2 LQKENI. The junction had 3 bases not matched to a gene; V was cut back by 2 bases and J by 5 bases. This CDR3 has 15 amino acids. This CDR3 reads CASSPGTGGAETQYF. CDR3 nucleotide sequence: TGTGCCAGCTCACCAGGGACAGGGGGCGCGGAGACCCAGTACTTC.

The V and J genes are TRBV30 and TRBJ2-1, with 8 positions matching TRBD2. Trimming cost V 4 bases and J 7 bases; bases outside gene matches: 12. The germline V gene encodes CDR1 GTSNPN and CDR2 SVGIG (reference sequence). This CDR3 has 15 amino acids. The CDR3 loop reads CAWITGGSPLNEQFF. As DNA, the CDR3 is TGTGCCTGGATTACGGGGGGGAGCCCTTTGAATGAGCAGTTCTTC.

The V gene is TRBV28, the J gene TRBJ2-1, with D tentatively TRBD1 (5 bases). CDR3 length equals 12 residues. Germline CDR1 reads MDHEN; CDR2 reads SYDVKM. V was pared by 6 bases and J by 8 bases, with 11 bases between. The CDR3 reads CASRNQGYEQFF. CDR3 bases: TGTGCCAGCAGGAATCAGGGATATGAGCAGTTCTTC.

The rearrangement joins TRBV30 to TRBJ1-2; no firm D call. The length of the CDR3 is 11 residues. With 1 base removed from V and 4 bases from J, the gap between germline ends came to 4 bases. From germline, CDR1 is GTSNPN and CDR2 SVGIG (reference sequence). CDR3 loop: CAWSAGYGYTF. The CDR3 DNA sequence: TGTGCCTGGAGTGCGGGCTATGGCTACACCTTC.

The rearrangement joins TRBV29-1 to TRBJ1-1; unclear D gene. The CDR3 loop spans 14 amino acids. The germline CDR1 and CDR2 sequences are SQVTM and ANQGSEA. V was pared by 4 bases and J by 1 base, with 13 bases between. CDR3 loop: CSVGASGRNTEAFF. CDR3 nucleotide sequence: TGCAGCGTTGGGGCCTCCGGGAGGAACACTGAAGCTTTCTTT.

V and J are TRBV24-1 and TRBJ1-1; weak D call: TRBD1 (6 bases). The germline V and J ends were trimmed by 5 bases and 5 bases, with 11 bases remaining between them. The CDR3 covers 13 residues. In germline, CDR1 is KGHDR, CDR2 SFDVKD. DNA for the CDR3: TGTGCCACCAGTGGGGTACAGGGAACTGAAGCTTTCTTT. It is translated as CATSGVQGTEAFF.

A remark on this clone: The same CDR3 also results from other DNA sequences found in this sample. The chain employs TRBV5-1 and TRBJ2-5; TRBD2 is a possible D gene (6 bases). With 0 bases removed from V and 5 bases from J, the gap between germline ends came to 11 bases. Germline CDR1 reads SGHRS; CDR2 reads YFSETQ. The CDR3 spans 14 residues. CDR3 sequence: CASSLAGGGETQYF. As DNA, the CDR3 is TGCGCCAGCAGCTTGGCCGGGGGAGGTGAGACCCAGTACTTC.

V and J are TRBV6-2 or TRBV6-3 and TRBJ2-7, with a tentative D call TRBD1 (5 bases). The CDR3 is made up of 11 amino acids. V gave up 3 bases and J gave up 6 bases, with 6 bases separating them. Germline V gene data show CDR1 as MNHEY and CDR2 as SVGEGT. CDR3 sequence reads: CASSYRGEQYF. CDR3 nucleotides: TGTGCCAGCAGTTATAGGGGCGAGCAGTACTTC.

The genes are TRBV7-8 and TRBJ1-3; TRBD1 matches at 9 bases. Germline-derived CDR1 and CDR2 are SGHVS and FQNEAQ. This CDR3 has 15 amino acids. Trimming at V came to 4 bases and at J to 2 bases, leaving 3 bases not matched to a gene. The CDR3 DNA is TGTGCCAGCAGCTCATGGACAGGGGCTGGAAACACCATATATTTT. Its protein product is CASSSWTGAGNTIYF.

This chain uses TRBV7-9 with TRBJ1-2; TRBD1 matches at 10 bases. Germline V gene data show CDR1 as SEHNR and CDR2 as FQNEAQ (reference sequence). The CDR3 has 16 amino acids. Trimming cost V 3 bases and J 0 bases; bases outside gene matches: 4. CDR3 DNA sequence: TGTGCCAGCAGCTTTGGGACAGGGGAAGCTAACTATGGCTACACCTTC. Its translation: CASSFGTGEANYGYTF.

V and J are TRBV19 and TRBJ1-2; 7 nucleotides align to TRBD1. This CDR3 has 15 amino acids. Germline V gives CDR1 LNHDA, CDR2 SQIVND (reference sequence). The junction had 12 bases not matched to a gene; V was cut back by 3 bases and J by 8 bases. The CDR3 sequence: CASSIRTGASGGYTF. CDR3 DNA sequence: TGTGCCAGTAGTATCCGAACAGGGGCGTCGGGGGGCTACACCTTC.

This chain links TRBV29-1 with TRBJ1-5; 11 nucleotides align to TRBD1. The CDR3 runs to 17 residues. CDR1 is SQVTM and CDR2 is ANQGSEA in the germline V gene. V trimming: 7 bases; J trimming: 0 bases; junction bases outside the gene matches: 11. The CDR3: CSARTGTGGYSNQPQHF. The CDR3 DNA is TGCAGCGCCAGAACCGGGACAGGGGGATATAGCAATCAGCCCCAGCATTTT.

The chain links TRBV10-3 to TRBJ2-7, with TRBD2 matching 11 bases. The CDR3 runs 17 residues. Germline-derived CDR1 and CDR2 are ENHRY and SYGVKD. Trimming at V came to 0 bases and at J to 6 bases, leaving 10 bases not matched to a gene. The CDR3 loop is CAISESRLAGKVGEQYF. The CDR3 nucleotides read TGTGCCATCAGTGAGTCGAGACTAGCGGGAAAGGTCGGCGAGCAGTACTTC.

V and J are TRBV4-2 and TRBJ2-2; tentatively, D is TRBD1 (5 bases). From germline, CDR1 is LGHNA and CDR2 YNFKEQ. V shed 0 bases and J shed 6 bases, with 8 bases lying between them. The CDR3 totals 14 residues. The CDR3 bases are TGTGCCAGCAGCCAAGATCAGGGCGCCGGGGAGCTGTTTTTT. Translation gives CASSQDQGAGELFF.

This clone was picked up a small number of times. Other DNA sequences in this sample translate to the same CDR3. The chain links TRBV24-1 to TRBJ2-3; TRBD2 agrees at 14 bases. This CDR3 has 16 residues. Unmatched junction bases numbered 3, after V lost 4 bases and J lost 4 bases. Germline V gives CDR1 KGHDR, CDR2 SFDVKD. The CDR3 sequence: CATSDRLAGGPDTQYF. In nucleotides, the CDR3 is TGTGCCACCAGTGACCGACTAGCGGGAGGGCCAGATACGCAGTATTTT.

This chain joins TRBV7-2 and TRBJ2-7; possibly TRBD1 for D (6 bases). The length of the CDR3 is 17 residues. Per germline, CDR1 SGHTA and CDR2 FQGNSA. Trimming left V 2 bases short and J 4 bases short, with 21 bases between. In DNA, the CDR3 is TGTGCCAGCAGCTTAATTACCTCAATGGGGGCGGCTTACGAGCAGTACTTC. It codes for CASSLITSMGAAYEQYF. Full variable domain (remainder filled in from reference TRBV7-2 and TRBJ2-7): GAGVSQSPSNKVTEKGKDVELRCDPISGHTALYWYRQSLGQGLEFLIYFQGNSAPDKSGLPSDRFSAERTGGSVSTLTIQRTQQEDSAVYLCASSLITSMGAAYEQYFGPGTRLTVT.

The rearrangement uses TRBV19 and TRBJ1-6; no firm D call. The V end lost 2 bases, the J end lost 0 bases, and 11 bases lay between the germline ends. Per the germline V gene, CDR1 is LNHDA and CDR2 is SQIVND (reference sequence). The CDR3 is made up of 17 amino acids. The CDR3 sequence is CASSIISGGSYNSPLHF. DNA of the CDR3: TGTGCCAGTAGTATAATATCCGGAGGCTCCTATAATTCACCCCTCCACTTT. Full variable domain (remainder filled in from reference TRBV19 and TRBJ1-6): DGGITQSPKYLFRKEGQNVTLSCEQNLNHDAMYWYRQDPGQGLRLIYYSQIVNDFQKGDIAEGYSVSREKKESFPLTVTSAQKNPTAFYLCASSIISGGSYNSPLHFGNGTRLTVT.

The chain combines TRBV18 with TRBJ1-1; D is unclear. Trimming took off 9 bases at V and 0 bases at J, with 11 bases between the two ends. This CDR3 comprises 13 residues. The germline V gene has CDR1 KGHSH and CDR2 LQKENI. The DNA for the CDR3 is TGTGCCAGTCTTCAGGCCATGAACACTGAAGCTTTCTTT. Translation: CASLQAMNTEAFF.

Only one count was recorded for this clone. The CDR3 spells CASSSKTGGVNTQYF. In DNA, the CDR3 is TGCGCCAGCAGCTCAAAGACAGGTGGGGTGAATACGCAGTATTTT. The chain is built from TRBV5-1 and TRBJ2-3, with D possibly matching TRBD1 (6 bases). Germline CDR1 is SGHRS and CDR2 is YFSETQ. The CDR3 has 15 amino acids. Trimming took off 3 bases at V and 7 bases at J, with 18 bases between the two ends.

V and J are TRBV19 and TRBJ1-5; weak D call: TRBD1 (5 bases). CDR3 length: 13 amino acids. Germline V gene lookup returns CDR1 LNHDA and CDR2 SQIVND (reference sequence). V lost 9 bases and J 10 bases, leaving 19 bases between the germline ends. CDR3 loop: CASSQAGRGPQHF. In nucleotides, the CDR3 is TGTGCCAGCTCACAGGCAGGTAGAGGTCCCCAGCATTTT.

The V call is TRBV2, the J call TRBJ1-2, with TRBD1 as a possible D gene (5 bases). V was clipped by 5 bases and J by 4 bases, with 14 bases between them. This CDR3 spans 14 amino acids. CDR1 and CDR2 (germline): SNHLY, FYNNEI. CDR3 in amino acids: CASSLGGVPYGYTF. CDR3 nucleotide sequence: TGTGCCAGCAGTTTGGGGGGGGTCCCCTATGGCTACACCTTC.